The 9 T cell receptor beta chains below come from one sample, sequenced in a study of T cells in Graves' hyperthyroidism and ophthalmopathy. TCR beta CDR3 region amplification was performed from RNA transcripts. HTBI primers were the set used in a first-round RT-PCR of the TCR CDR3. One entry per CDR3 protein results from TCRdb running MiXCR on the multiplex PCR reads. This table has hundreds of thousands of distinct CDR3 sequences, 14% appearing once. Sequenced material: blood. The receptors derive from a woman aged 45-65 years with Graves' ophthalmopathy.

Note on this clonotype: Given a much more abundant clone one base away, this may be a read error. The rearrangement links TRBV6-1 to TRBJ2-1; tentatively, D is TRBD1 (5 bases). CDR1 and CDR2 from the germline V gene are MNHNS and SASEGT. V lost 2 bases to trimming and J lost 8 bases, with 19 bases between them. The CDR3 totals 16 residues. CDR3 DNA sequence: TGTGCCAGCAGTGAAATCCAGGGATTGGTGTCCGATGAGCAGTTCTTC. Amino acids: CASSEIQGLVSDEQFF.

As for this clonotype: A read error may explain this, as a much larger clone is one base away. The gene calls are TRBV11-2 and TRBJ1-5, with D uncertain. The CDR3 loop spans 15 amino acids. Trimming removed 8 bases from V and 0 bases from J, with 14 bases in between. Germline V gives CDR1 SGHAT, CDR2 FQNNGV. This chain's CDR3 is CASGFGRDSNQPQHF. DNA for the CDR3: TGTGCCAGCGGTTTCGGACGGGATAGCAATCAGCCCCAGCATTTT. The full variable domain, in which reference TRBV11-2 and TRBJ1-5 provide the parts outside the CDR3, is EAGVAQSPRYKIIEKRQSVAFWCNPISGHATLYWYQQILGQGPKLLIQFQNNGVVDDSQLPKDRFSAERLKGVDSTLKIQPAKLEDSAVYLCASGFGRDSNQPQHFGDGTRLSIL.

This clonotype occurred many times. The V gene is TRBV11-1, the J gene TRBJ1-1, with D tentatively TRBD1 (6 bases). The CDR3 covers 17 residues. CDR1 and CDR2 (germline): SGHAT, FQDESV (reference sequence). Trimming took 2 bases from V and 4 from J, leaving 20 bases between them. CDR3 DNA sequence: TGTGCCAGCAGCTTAAGCCAATTCAGGGGCACGGCCACTGAAGCTTTCTTT. It specifies CASSLSQFRGTATEAFF. Using reference TRBV11-1 and TRBJ1-1 for the parts outside the CDR3, the full variable domain is EAEVAQSPRYKITEKSQAVAFWCDPISGHATLYWYRQILGQGPELLVQFQDESVVDDSQLPKDRFSAERLKGVDSTLKIQPAELGDSAMYLCASSLSQFRGTATEAFFGQGTRLTVV.

In its sample, this clonotype was seen many times. The V and J genes are TRBV13 and TRBJ2-3; no clear D. V lost 5 bases and J lost 9, with 12 bases in between. The CDR3 extends over 12 amino acids. CDR1 PRHDT and CDR2 FYEKMQ come from the germline V gene (reference sequence). The CDR3 DNA reads as TGTGCCAGCAGCCCCAGGACGCCAACGCAGTATTTT. This codes for CASSPRTPTQYF.

This clonotype was observed many times. The chain combines TRBV28 with TRBJ2-1, with D maybe TRBD2 (6 bases). The germline V and J ends were trimmed by 3 bases and 9 bases, with 15 bases remaining between them. Germline V lookup: CDR1 MDHEN, CDR2 SYDVKM. CDR3 length: 14 residues. This CDR3 reads CASSLAPRGSEQFF. The CDR3 nucleotides are TGTGCCAGCAGTTTGGCCCCTCGGGGGAGTGAGCAGTTCTTC.

The rearrangement links TRBV13 to TRBJ2-7, with 11 bases lining up with TRBD2. J was trimmed by 1 base and V by 1 base; bases with no gene match: 3. The length of the CDR3 is 16 residues. From germline, CDR1 is PRHDT and CDR2 FYEKMQ (reference sequence). CDR3 bases: TGTGCCAGCAGCTTAGCTAGCGGGAGGCCATCCTACGAGCAGTACTTC. Translating gives CASSLASGRPSYEQYF.

This clonotype was counted between two and nine times. The chain carries TRBV20-1 and TRBJ2-1, with 10 nucleotides matching TRBD2. This CDR3 is 15 amino acids long. CDR1 is DFQATT, CDR2 SNEGSKA, per germline (reference sequence). J gave up 9 bases and V 6 bases, and 14 bases lay outside the gene matches. This chain's CDR3 is CSARLAGGRAGEQFF. The CDR3 coding sequence is TGCAGTGCCAGATTAGCGGGAGGTCGTGCGGGTGAGCAGTTCTTC.

The table lists this clonotype with many counts. The chain recombines TRBV7-3 with TRBJ2-2; the match to TRBD2 covers 7 bases. This CDR3 has 12 residues. J gave up 11 bases and V 5 bases, and 5 bases lay outside the gene matches. The germline V gene encodes CDR1 SGHTA and CDR2 FQGTGA. CDR3 loop: CASSETGGELFF. CDR3 nucleotides: TGTGCCAGCAGCGAAACGGGGGGAGAGCTGTTTTTT. Complete variable domain (other parts from reference TRBV7-3 and TRBJ2-2): GAGVSQTPSNKVTEKGKYVELRCDPISGHTALYWYRQSLGQGPEFLIYFQGTGAADDSGLPNDRFFAVRPEGSVSTLKIQRTERGDSAVYLCASSETGGELFFGEGSRLTVL.

The chain couples TRBV30 to TRBJ1-6; no firm D call. Trimming cost V 0 bases and J 7 bases, with 16 bases left between them. Germline V gene data show CDR1 as GTSNPN and CDR2 as SVGIG (reference sequence). The CDR3 is 16 residues long. The CDR3 region has the DNA TGTGCCTGGAGTGTACGGCGGGGTAGGACGAATTCACCCCTCCACTTT. It translates to CAWSVRRGRTNSPLHF.